These 7 T cell receptor beta chains came from one sample sequenced in a study of response to subunit inactivated influenza vaccine. TCRdb reprocessed the RT-PCR reads via MiXCR and lists one record per CDR3 protein. The profile shows more than 400,000 distinct CDR3 sequences, about 7.2% of them singletons. The sequencing used PBMCs from blood, collected around 25 months after vaccination. Receptors were obtained from a man in his fifties or sixties who received an inactivated influenza vaccine.

This clonotype was recorded a few times. This chain joins TRBV21-1 and TRBJ2-1; TRBD1, the D gene given by the table, was not confirmed from the DNA. TRBV21-1 is described as a pseudogene. This CDR3 is 16 amino acids long. The CDR3 spells CASSNSAGVQAAEQFF. CDR3 sequence (DNA): TGTGCCAGCAGCAACAGTGCGGGGGTCCAAGCGGCTGAGCAGTTCTTC.

The sample holds many counts of this clonotype. This chain uses TRBV20-1 with TRBJ1-5; 7 bases line up with TRBD1. Per the germline V gene, CDR1 is DFQATT and CDR2 is SNEGSKA (reference sequence). Trimming removed 6 bases from V and 6 bases from J; junction bases left unmatched: 11. The CDR3 spans 14 residues. For the CDR3, the DNA is TGCAGTGCGAAGGCAAAACAGGGGACTCAGCCCCAGCATTTT. This codes for CSAKAKQGTQPQHF.

The V and J genes are TRBV7-9 and TRBJ2-2; D may correspond to TRBD1 or TRBD2 (6 bases each). From germline, CDR1 is SEHNR and CDR2 FQNEAQ (reference sequence). Deletions cut 5 bases from V and 5 bases from J, with 15 bases between. The CDR3 contains 15 residues. In DNA form, the CDR3 reads TGTGCCAGCAGCCCACAAGGGGGGCTTACCGGGGAGCTGTTTTTT. Translated, it gives CASSPQGGLTGELFF.

The chain couples TRBV28 to TRBJ1-6; 11 nucleotides match TRBD1. This CDR3 has 15 amino acids. The V gene's germline CDR1 is MDHEN and CDR2 SYDVKM. The V gene end was trimmed by 7 bases and the J gene end by 8 bases; junction bases not matched to a gene: 7. In DNA, the CDR3 is TGTGCCAGCACTAGACCGGGACAGGGGGATTCACCCCTCCACTTT. It encodes CASTRPGQGDSPLHF.

The chain employs TRBV20-1 and TRBJ2-3; weak D call: TRBD2 (6 bases). Germline values: CDR1 DFQATT, CDR2 SNEGSKA (reference sequence). The CDR3 loop spans 16 amino acids. V shed 1 base and J shed 2 bases, with 16 bases lying between them. CDR3 protein: CSARGVEAGFTDTQYF. CDR3 nucleotide sequence: TGCAGTGCTAGAGGCGTTGAAGCGGGCTTCACAGATACGCAGTATTTT.

The chain links TRBV20-1 to TRBJ2-3; 7 bases match TRBD2. The CDR3 totals 17 residues. Germline V lookup: CDR1 DFQATT, CDR2 SNEGSKA (reference sequence). CDR3 loop: CCGEAQGGGGSTDTQYF. The CDR3 DNA is TGCTGTGGCGAGGCTCAGGGTGGCGGGGGAAGCACAGATACGCAGTATTTT.

This clonotype was counted only a few times. An end of the junction differs from the germline gene, which may be a read error. This sequence joins TRBV4-3 and TRBJ1-3; no definite D call. This CDR3 is built from 14 residues. Germline V gives CDR1 LGHNA, CDR2 YSLEER. DNA of the CDR3: TGCGCCACCAGCGAAGGCTGGATGGGAAACACCATATATTTT. It translates to CATSEGWMGNTIYF.